Given below is one T cell receptor (beta chain) in context. Its target is not known. This sample was taken from a study of T cell responses to AZD1222 COVID-19 vaccine. Study-wide results and caveats: There were vaccine-associated CD4 TCRs across spike, dominant at 160-218 and 743-854. Clonal diversity was possibly underestimated, and the donors were mostly white British, with more females. Among those given AZD1222, only 6 or 7 were seropositive at baseline. Sampling captured repertoires only after the peak T cell response.

TCRdb's table, derived via immunoSEQ multiplex PCR, lists solely in-frame clones and lacks some. The sample lists over 150,000 clones, around 87% occurring once. After removal of 8 bases from V and 6 bases from J, the junction contained 13 bases not matched to a gene. This CDR3 spans 16 amino acids. The germline V gene has CDR1 LNHNV and CDR2 YYDKDF (reference sequence). This chain joins TRBV15 and TRBJ2-2; 9 bases agree with TRBD2. The sequencing used peripheral blood, collected 28 days after the second AZD1222 dose. The clonotype comes from an adult who received the AZD1222 COVID-19 vaccine. Here the CDR3 DNA reads TGTGCCACCGGCCGACTCGCGGGGGGGGCGTCCGGGGAGCTGTTTTTT. Encoded protein: CATGRLAGGASGELFF.